The 10 T cell receptor beta chains in this list originate from one sample, sequenced in a study of radiotherapy plus CTLA-4 blockade in lung cancer. TCRdb keeps only in-frame clones here, not all; method: immunoSEQ multiplex PCR. The sample yields approximately 40,000 clones, about 70% seen once. The material sequenced was peripheral blood, taken from a patient treated with radiotherapy plus ipilimumab. These receptors were obtained from a human donor with non-small cell lung cancer who had stable disease on radiotherapy plus ipilimumab.

This clone was recorded a few times. The chain combines TRBV7-7 with TRBJ2-3, with TRBD2 matching over 14 bases. The germline V gene has CDR1 SSHAT and CDR2 FNYEAQ (reference sequence). V lost 5 bases to trimming and J lost 2 bases; unmatched junction nucleotides: 6. The CDR3 is made up of 17 amino acids. In DNA form, the CDR3 reads TGTGCCAGCAGCCCTTGGACTAGCGGGGGGAACACAGATACGCAGTATTTT. Residues: CASSPWTSGGNTDTQYF.

The V gene is TRBV7-3, the J gene TRBJ2-1; D possibly corresponds to TRBD2 (6 bases). The CDR3 is made up of 14 amino acids. CDR1 SGHTA and CDR2 FQGTGA come from the germline V gene. Trimming removed 1 base from V and 4 bases from J, with 8 bases in between. CDR3 region: CASSLKEGYNEQFF. CDR3 coding DNA: TGTGCCAGCAGCTTAAAGGAGGGGTACAATGAGCAGTTCTTC.

The genes are TRBV9 and TRBJ1-3; D might be TRBD1 (5 bases). Germline CDR1 SGDLS, CDR2 YYNGEE. The CDR3 is made up of 16 amino acids. Trimming removed 2 bases from V and 5 bases from J, with 17 bases in between. The CDR3 DNA sequence: TGTGCCAGCAGCGTTTCGGGGGATGCTGAGAGAAACACCATATATTTT. It translates to CASSVSGDAERNTIYF.

The chain uses TRBV30 and TRBJ1-3, with a weak D call TRBD1 (5 bases). Trimming took 7 bases from V and 7 from J, leaving 14 bases between them. Germline V CDR1 and CDR2: GTSNPN, SVGIG (reference sequence). This CDR3 has 12 amino acids. The CDR3 loop is CASTGSGNTIYF. The CDR3 nucleotides are TGTGCCTCCACAGGATCCGGGAACACCATATATTTT. Full variable domain (outside the CDR3, taken from reference TRBV30 and TRBJ1-3): SQTIHQWPATLVQPVGSPLSLECTVEGTSNPNLYWYRQAAGRGLQLLFYSVGIGQISSEVPQNLSASRPQDRQFILSSKKLLLSDSGFYLCASTGSGNTIYFGEGSWLTVV.

As concerns this clone: The junction departs from germline at one end; a sequencing error may be responsible. Other DNA variants within this sample encode the same CDR3. The rearrangement joins TRBV5-6 to TRBJ2-2; TRBD1 or TRBD2 may be the D gene (5 bases each). CDR3 length equals 13 residues. Germline V CDR1 and CDR2: SGHDT, YYEEEE. CDR3 in DNA: TGTGCCAGCAGCCTAGGGGTTCCCGGGGAACTGTTTTTT. Protein product: CASSLGVPGELFF. Full variable domain (outside the CDR3, taken from reference TRBV5-6 and TRBJ2-2): DAGVTQSPTHLIKTRGQQVTLRCSPKSGHDTVSWYQQALGQGPQFIFQYYEEEERQRGNFPDRFSGHQFPNYSSELNVNALLLGDSALYLCASSLGVPGELFFGEGSRLTVL.

V gene TRBV2 combines with J gene TRBJ1-1, with D perhaps TRBD1 (6 bases). Germline values: CDR1 SNHLY, CDR2 FYNNEI. This CDR3 has 15 residues. Trimming cost V 6 bases and J 0 bases, with 14 bases left between them. This CDR3 reads CASRWGDKVNTEAFF. The CDR3 DNA is TGTGCCAGCAGGTGGGGGGACAAGGTGAACACTGAAGCTTTCTTT.

The chain employs TRBV11-2 and TRBJ2-7; D could derive from TRBD1 or TRBD2 (6 bases each). The CDR3 runs 15 residues. Germline-derived CDR1 and CDR2 are SGHAT and FQNNGV. The germline V and J ends were trimmed by 4 bases and 0 bases, with 13 bases remaining between them. This chain's CDR3 is CASSSGDRLSYEQYF. CDR3 nucleotides: TGTGCCAGCAGCTCGGGAGACAGGCTCTCCTACGAGCAGTACTTC.

This rearrangement joins TRBV6-5 to TRBJ1-1, with no clear D. The CDR3 has 14 residues. Germline CDR1 reads MNHEY; CDR2 reads SVGAGI. Trimming removed 0 bases from V and 4 bases from J, with 9 bases in between. For the CDR3, the DNA is TGTGCCAGCAGTTACTCCCCCCAGATCACTGAAGCTTTCTTT. Translating it yields CASSYSPQITEAFF.

The J gene is TRBJ1-3, the V gene TRBV7-3; no definite D call. The ends were cut back, 5 bases at V and 4 bases at J, with 9 bases in the middle. Germline lookup yields CDR1 SGHTA and CDR2 FQGTGA. The CDR3 length is 13 residues. The CDR3 bases are TGTGCCAGCAGCCCCTTACCGGGAAACACCATATATTTT. The encoded protein is CASSPLPGNTIYF.

In its sample, this clone was seen a few times. V is TRBV30 and J is TRBJ1-3; 7 nucleotides agree with TRBD1. Germline V gene sequence: CDR1 GTSNPN, CDR2 SVGIG (reference sequence). The CDR3 covers 14 residues. The V gene end was trimmed by 4 bases and the J gene end by 5 bases; junction bases not matched to a gene: 8. CDR3 region: CAWKWGRGRNTIYF. CDR3 DNA sequence: TGTGCCTGGAAATGGGGCAGGGGGAGAAACACCATATATTTT.